The 10 T cell receptor beta chains below were found in one sample sequenced in a study of cytomegalovirus exposure and HLA in healthy donors. The PCR employed 60 Vbeta primers together with 13 Jbeta primers. Clones were sequenced by immunoSEQ multiplex PCR, and TCRdb holds only the in-frame ones, with some missing. The sample has 120,000 to 150,000 clones; just over 65% are singletons. Sample: PBMCs. Receptors originate from a woman aged 60-75 years in good health and CMV-seronegative.

The chain links TRBV4-2 to TRBJ1-5; 9 bases map to TRBD1. V dropped 3 bases and J dropped 1; count of bases not matched to a gene: 4. The length of the CDR3 is 16 residues. Germline lookup yields CDR1 LGHNA and CDR2 YNFKEQ. CDR3 nucleotide sequence: TGTGCCAGCAGCCACTCACAGGGGGCGAGCAATCAGCCCCAGCATTTT. It translates to CASSHSQGASNQPQHF.

This rearrangement joins TRBV9 to TRBJ2-5, with D possibly matching TRBD2 (5 bases). The CDR3 is 14 residues long. The germline V gene encodes CDR1 SGDLS and CDR2 YYNGEE. The germline V and J ends were trimmed by 0 bases and 5 bases, with 11 bases remaining between them. The CDR3 loop is CASSVGGSGETQYF. The CDR3 DNA reads TGTGCCAGCAGCGTAGGTGGTTCGGGGGAGACCCAGTACTTC.

This chain uses TRBV5-4 with TRBJ2-5, with 8 bases that match TRBD2. With 3 bases clipped from V and 1 base from J, the junction kept 8 bases outside the gene matches. There are 16 residues in the CDR3. CDR1 and CDR2 from the germline V gene are SGHNT and YYREEE (reference sequence). The CDR3 DNA is TGTGCCAGCAGCTCCCCCTTGGCGGGGGGCCAAGAGACCCAGTACTTC. Translating it yields CASSSPLAGGQETQYF.

The chain has TRBV10-3 and TRBJ1-1; 8 bases align to TRBD1. V was pared by 7 bases and J by 5 bases, with 9 bases of the junction left unmatched. The length of the CDR3 is 14 residues. Germline V lookup: CDR1 ENHRY, CDR2 SYGVKD. The CDR3 loop is CAIIDGQGETEAFF. The CDR3 nucleotides read TGTGCCATCATAGACGGACAGGGTGAGACTGAAGCTTTCTTT.

In DNA form, the CDR3 reads TGTGCCAGCAAAGGGGGGGGACAGGGCGGAGAGACCCAGTACTTC. This sequence encodes CASKGGGQGGETQYF. The V gene is TRBV28, the J gene TRBJ2-5; TRBD1 matches at 9 bases. V was pared by 7 bases and J by 4 bases, with 10 bases of the junction left unmatched. The V gene's germline CDR1 is MDHEN and CDR2 SYDVKM. This CDR3 spans 15 amino acids.

The chain joins TRBV6-1 to TRBJ1-3; no reliable D call. This CDR3 is built from 18 residues. The germline V gene encodes CDR1 MNHNS and CDR2 SASEGT. The V and J ends lost 1 base and 1 base respectively, with 17 bases between them. Here the CDR3 DNA reads TGTGCCAGCAGTGAAGGTTTCCCACAGAGACAATCTGGAAACACCATATATTTT. It specifies CASSEGFPQRQSGNTIYF.

This clone was observed at least ten times. This chain joins TRBV19 and TRBJ1-1; 7 bases agree with TRBD1. With 3 bases clipped from V and 0 bases from J, the junction kept 7 bases outside the gene matches. The CDR3 contains 16 residues. Germline V gene lookup returns CDR1 LNHDA and CDR2 SQIVND (reference sequence). The chain's CDR3 is CASSIPTGALNTEAFF. The CDR3 bases are TGTGCCAGTAGTATCCCCACAGGGGCGCTGAACACTGAAGCTTTCTTT. Looking up the rest from reference TRBV19 and TRBJ1-1 gives the full variable domain: DGGITQSPKYLFRKEGQNVTLSCEQNLNHDAMYWYRQDPGQGLRLIYYSQIVNDFQKGDIAEGYSVSREKKESFPLTVTSAQKNPTAFYLCASSIPTGALNTEAFFGQGTRLTVV.

The chain joins TRBV5-1 to TRBJ2-3; TRBD2 is a possible D gene (6 bases). V lost 3 bases to trimming and J lost 4 bases, with 12 bases between them. This CDR3 is 14 amino acids long. Germline CDR1 SGHRS, CDR2 YFSETQ. The CDR3 spells CASSWATSPDTQYF. CDR3 coding DNA: TGCGCCAGCAGCTGGGCGACTAGTCCAGATACGCAGTATTTT.

The chain uses TRBV5-4 and TRBJ2-3; D not resolved. Trimming took 6 bases from V and 5 from J, leaving 13 bases between them. CDR3 length equals 13 residues. The germline gives CDR1 SGHNT, CDR2 YYREEE (reference sequence). CDR3 in DNA: TGTGCCAGCAAGTCAGGCGTCGTAGATACGCAGTATTTT. Translating gives CASKSGVVDTQYF.

The rearrangement uses TRBV19 and TRBJ1-1; 8 nucleotides line up with TRBD1. The germline V gene encodes CDR1 LNHDA and CDR2 SQIVND (reference sequence). V lost 9 bases and J lost 2; bases outside the gene matches: 2. This CDR3 region has 12 residues. CDR3 sequence reads: CASDRGNTEAFF. The CDR3 bases are TGTGCCAGCGACAGGGGTAACACTGAAGCTTTCTTT.